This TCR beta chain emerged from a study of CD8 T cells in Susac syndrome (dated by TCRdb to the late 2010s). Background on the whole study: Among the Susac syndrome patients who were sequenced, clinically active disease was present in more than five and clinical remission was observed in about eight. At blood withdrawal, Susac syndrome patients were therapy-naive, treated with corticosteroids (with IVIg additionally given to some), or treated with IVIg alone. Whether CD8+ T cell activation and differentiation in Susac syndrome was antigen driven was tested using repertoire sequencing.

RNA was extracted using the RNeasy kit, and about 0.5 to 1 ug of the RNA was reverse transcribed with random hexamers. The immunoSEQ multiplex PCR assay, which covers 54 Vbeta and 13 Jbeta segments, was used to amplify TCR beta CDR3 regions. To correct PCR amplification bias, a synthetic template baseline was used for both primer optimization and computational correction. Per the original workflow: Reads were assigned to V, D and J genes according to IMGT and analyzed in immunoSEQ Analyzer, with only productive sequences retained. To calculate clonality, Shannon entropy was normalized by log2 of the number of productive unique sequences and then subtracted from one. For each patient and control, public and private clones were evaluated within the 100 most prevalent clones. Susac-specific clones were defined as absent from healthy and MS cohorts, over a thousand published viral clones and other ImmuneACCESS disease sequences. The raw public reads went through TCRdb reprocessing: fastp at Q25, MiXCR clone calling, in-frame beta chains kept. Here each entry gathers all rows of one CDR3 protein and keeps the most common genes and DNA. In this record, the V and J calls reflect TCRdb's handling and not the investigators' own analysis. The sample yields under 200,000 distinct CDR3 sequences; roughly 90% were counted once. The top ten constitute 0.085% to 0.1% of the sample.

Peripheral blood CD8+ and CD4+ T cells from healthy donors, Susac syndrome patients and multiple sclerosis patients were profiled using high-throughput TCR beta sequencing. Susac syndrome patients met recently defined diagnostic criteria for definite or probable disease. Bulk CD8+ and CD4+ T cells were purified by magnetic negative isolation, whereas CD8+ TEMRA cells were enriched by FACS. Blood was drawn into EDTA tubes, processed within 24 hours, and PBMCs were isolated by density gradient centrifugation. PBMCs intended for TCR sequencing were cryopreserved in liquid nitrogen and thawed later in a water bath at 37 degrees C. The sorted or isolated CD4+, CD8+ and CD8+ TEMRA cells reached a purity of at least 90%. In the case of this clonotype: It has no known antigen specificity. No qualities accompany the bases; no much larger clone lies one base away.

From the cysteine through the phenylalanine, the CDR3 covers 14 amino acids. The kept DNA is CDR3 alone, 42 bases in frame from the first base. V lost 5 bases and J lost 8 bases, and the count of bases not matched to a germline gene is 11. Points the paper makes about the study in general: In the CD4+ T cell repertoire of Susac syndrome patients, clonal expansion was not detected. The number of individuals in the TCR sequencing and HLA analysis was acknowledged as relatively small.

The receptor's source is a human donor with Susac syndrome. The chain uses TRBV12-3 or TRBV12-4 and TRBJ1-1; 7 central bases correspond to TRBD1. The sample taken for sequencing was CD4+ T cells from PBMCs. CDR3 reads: CASSPPRGTVEAFF. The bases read TGTGCCAGCAGTCCCCCCCGGGGGACAGTCGAAGCTTTCTTT.